This entry lists 24 T cell receptor beta chains sequenced from one sample in a study of blood T cell repertoires in COVID-19. The assay was immunoSEQ multiplex PCR, and TCRdb's table has in-frame clones only and misses some. The sample consists of under 250,000 clones, roughly 84% of them appearing once. The sequencing sample was made of peripheral blood. Receptor source: a man aged 50 or older with active or convalescent COVID-19.

The rearrangement joins TRBV6-5 to TRBJ2-1, with TRBD2 matching 13 bases. V lost 0 bases, J lost 9 bases, and 2 bases stayed unmatched. The CDR3 contains 15 residues. Germline lookup yields CDR1 MNHEY and CDR2 SVGAGI. The DNA for the CDR3 is TGTGCCAGCAGTTACTCGACTAGCGGGGGGAGTGAGCAGTTCTTC. Its translation: CASSYSTSGGSEQFF.

V gene TRBV11-2 combines with J gene TRBJ2-5; perhaps TRBD2 as D (5 bases). The germline V gene has CDR1 SGHAT and CDR2 FQNNGV. The V gene lost 5 bases and the J gene lost 4 bases, with 8 bases spanning the gap. The CDR3 covers 12 residues. The CDR3 DNA follows: TGTGCCAGCAGCCGGGAAAGAGAGACCCAGTACTTC. It translates to CASSRERETQYF. Filled out from reference TRBV11-2 and TRBJ2-5, the complete variable domain reads EAGVAQSPRYKIIEKRQSVAFWCNPISGHATLYWYQQILGQGPKLLIQFQNNGVVDDSQLPKDRFSAERLKGVDSTLKIQPAKLEDSAVYLCASSRERETQYFGPGTRLLVL.

V and J are TRBV3-1 (or the pseudogene TRBV3-2) and TRBJ1-6, with D possibly TRBD1 on 6 matching bases. The V end lost 5 bases, the J end lost 7 bases, and 15 bases lay between the germline ends. The CDR3 is 15 amino acids. Germline loops: CDR1 LGHDT, CDR2 YNNKEL (reference sequence). The CDR3 region has the DNA TGTGCCAGCAGCGGCCGAGGGGGATGGAATTCACCCCTCCACTTT. Translation gives CASSGRGGWNSPLHF.

This clone appeared once. The chain carries TRBV5-1 and TRBJ2-2; D gene uncertain. The V end lost 4 bases, the J end lost 4 bases, and 11 bases lay between the germline ends. The CDR3 has 14 amino acids. Per germline, CDR1 SGHRS and CDR2 YFSETQ. The CDR3 protein is CASSLSAVTGELFF. The CDR3 DNA is TGCGCCAGCAGCCTAAGTGCGGTCACCGGGGAGCTGTTTTTT.

This clone has only one observation. The rearrangement joins TRBV6-5 to TRBJ2-1; 10 bases are a match to TRBD1. Losses at the gene ends were 5 bases for V and 9 bases for J; bases not matched to a gene: 7. The CDR3 is made up of 14 amino acids. Germline V gives CDR1 MNHEY, CDR2 SVGAGI. This CDR3 reads CASSPRTGGVEQFF. The CDR3 DNA sequence: TGTGCCAGCAGTCCAAGGACAGGGGGGGTTGAGCAGTTCTTC.

This rearrangement joins TRBV5-5 to TRBJ1-3; D remains ambiguous. The CDR3 is 12 residues long. Germline loops: CDR1 SGHKS, CDR2 YYEKEE (reference sequence). Trimming cost V 4 bases and J 4 bases, with 6 bases left between them. The CDR3 loop is CASSLGGNTIYF. CDR3 nucleotide sequence: TGTGCCAGCAGCCTAGGAGGAAACACCATATATTTT.

V gene TRBV27 combines with J gene TRBJ1-6; the match to TRBD1 covers 9 bases. V lost 6 bases to trimming and J lost 7 bases; unmatched junction nucleotides: 10. CDR1 MNHEY and CDR2 SMNVEV come from the germline V gene (reference sequence). This CDR3 is built from 16 residues. This chain's CDR3 is CASSPRRDRENSPLHF. For the CDR3, the DNA is TGTGCCAGCAGCCCCCGCCGGGACAGGGAAAATTCACCCCTCCACTTT.

This chain links TRBV18 with TRBJ1-6, with D tentatively TRBD1 (6 bases). This CDR3 has 15 residues. Per germline, CDR1 KGHSH and CDR2 LQKENI. Trimming cost V 6 bases and J 9 bases, with 18 bases left between them. CDR3 nucleotide sequence: TGTGCCAGCTCCCCTGGCGGGGGCGTCCTTTCACCCCTCCACTTT. Encoded protein: CASSPGGGVLSPLHF.

The V gene is TRBV15, the J gene TRBJ2-3, with TRBD2 matching over 10 bases. This CDR3 contains 15 residues. The germline V gene has CDR1 LNHNV and CDR2 YYDKDF (reference sequence). J was trimmed by 4 bases and V by 1 base; bases with no gene match: 2. The DNA of the CDR3 is TGTGCCACCAGCAGAGTTAGCGGGGGGCCAGATACGCAGTATTTT. This sequence encodes CATSRVSGGPDTQYF.

The chain has TRBV11-3 and TRBJ2-1; 8 nucleotides line up with TRBD2. Germline CDR1 and CDR2: SGHNT and YENEEA. CDR3 size: 15 residues. With 2 bases clipped from V and 7 bases from J, the junction kept 7 bases outside the gene matches. The CDR3: CASSLSGGDTNEQFF. CDR3 nucleotides: TGTGCCAGCAGCTTATCGGGGGGGGACACAAATGAGCAGTTCTTC.

The chain links TRBV24-1 to TRBJ2-5; 8 positions match TRBD1. V trimming: 7 bases; J trimming: 4 bases; junction bases outside the gene matches: 4. This CDR3 has 13 amino acids. Germline loops: CDR1 KGHDR, CDR2 SFDVKD. CDR3 sequence reads: CATSEDRVETQYF. Written as DNA, the CDR3 is TGTGCCACCAGCGAGGACAGGGTAGAGACCCAGTACTTC.

CDR3 region: CPTRQDGGGRARSYNEQFF. The DNA for the CDR3 is TGTCCCACCCGCCAAGATGGGGGCGGGCGGGCCAGGTCCTACAATGAGCAGTTCTTC. The rearrangement links TRBV3-1 (or the pseudogene TRBV3-2) to TRBJ2-1, with a weak D call TRBD1 (6 bases). CDR1 LGHDT and CDR2 YNNKEL come from the germline V gene (reference sequence). The CDR3 spans 19 residues.

The chain has TRBV10-3 and TRBJ1-5; TRBD1 agrees at 8 bases. The CDR3 covers 15 residues. Germline CDR1 reads ENHRY; CDR2 reads SYGVKD. Trimming removed 10 bases from V and 4 bases from J; junction bases left unmatched: 12. DNA for the CDR3: TGTGCCACCACCCCCGACAGGGGAGGGAATCAGCCCCAGCATTTT. As protein: CATTPDRGGNQPQHF.

The rearrangement links TRBV14 to TRBJ1-1, with no clear D. V was pared by 1 base and J by 6 bases, with 12 bases between. CDR3 length: 14 amino acids. Germline V gives CDR1 SGHDN, CDR2 FVKESK. CDR3 in amino acids: CASSQVYGSAEAFF. CDR3 nucleotides: TGTGCCAGCAGCCAAGTATACGGTAGCGCTGAAGCTTTCTTT.

The chain joins TRBV27 to TRBJ1-4, with a tentative D call TRBD1 (5 bases). Germline CDR1 MNHEY, CDR2 SMNVEV (reference sequence). Trimming shortened V by 1 base and J by 6 bases, and 15 bases separated the two germline ends. The CDR3 sequence is 16 residues long. CDR3 loop: CASSLFRLGGDEKLFF. The CDR3 DNA sequence: TGTGCCAGCAGTTTATTTAGGCTGGGAGGGGATGAAAAACTGTTTTTT.

The V call is TRBV6-5, the J call TRBJ2-3; 8 nucleotides align to TRBD2. With 2 bases clipped from V and 0 bases from J, the junction kept 4 bases outside the gene matches. The CDR3 is 16 amino acids. Germline CDR1 reads MNHEY; CDR2 reads SVGAGI. The CDR3 spells CASSYGTSGSTDTQYF. In DNA, the CDR3 is TGTGCCAGCAGTTACGGAACTAGCGGTAGCACAGATACGCAGTATTTT.

The chain combines TRBV3-1 (or the pseudogene TRBV3-2) with TRBJ1-1, with 9 bases aligning to TRBD1. V dropped 5 bases and J dropped 10; count of bases not matched to a gene: 11. Germline-derived CDR1 and CDR2 are LGHDT and YNNKEL (reference sequence). The CDR3 is 14 residues long. As DNA, the CDR3 is TGTGCCAGCAGCTCCGGAGGGACAGGGTACAGAGCTTTCTTT. This translates into CASSSGGTGYRAFF.

The V and J genes are TRBV13 and TRBJ1-6; 7 bases map to TRBD1. Germline CDR1 reads PRHDT; CDR2 reads FYEKMQ (reference sequence). The CDR3 is made up of 14 amino acids. V trimming: 0 bases; J trimming: 9 bases; junction bases outside the gene matches: 2. The CDR3: CASSLGRGASPLHF. The CDR3 nucleotides read TGTGCCAGCAGCTTAGGCAGGGGGGCTTCACCCCTCCACTTT.

This clone appeared a few times. The CDR3 is CASSIGRTGETQYF. CDR3 DNA sequence: TGTGCCAGTAGTATAGGCCGGACAGGGGAGACCCAGTACTTC. The V gene is TRBV19, the J gene TRBJ2-5, with 8 bases identical to TRBD1. There are 14 residues in the CDR3. Per the germline V gene, CDR1 is LNHDA and CDR2 is SQIVND (reference sequence). V lost 1 base to trimming and J lost 5 bases; unmatched junction nucleotides: 3.

The rearrangement uses TRBV11-2 and TRBJ1-5; D is unclear. The CDR3 totals 15 residues. The V end was cut by 0 bases, the J end by 3 bases, with 9 bases between. Germline lookup yields CDR1 SGHAT and CDR2 FQNNGV. DNA for the CDR3: TGTGCCAGCAGCTTAGATCGAGGCTACAATCAGCCCCAGCATTTT. Translating it yields CASSLDRGYNQPQHF.

The rearrangement joins TRBV5-1 to TRBJ1-3, with D perhaps matching TRBD1 (6 bases). Trimming removed 4 bases at V and 2 bases at J, with 19 bases between. The CDR3 extends over 17 amino acids. Germline V gene sequence: CDR1 SGHRS, CDR2 YFSETQ. The CDR3 nucleotides read TGCGCCAGCAGCCCGACTACCCCACAGGGCACTGGAAACACCATATATTTT. This encodes CASSPTTPQGTGNTIYF.

The genes are TRBV12-3 or TRBV12-4 and TRBJ2-5, with no clear D. V was clipped by 10 bases and J by 5 bases, with 11 bases between them. This CDR3 is built from 11 residues. This CDR3 reads CATSTLETQYF. The CDR3 nucleotides are TGTGCCACCTCGACATTGGAGACCCAGTACTTC.

This rearrangement joins TRBV30 to TRBJ2-5, with 9 bases lining up with TRBD2. Germline lookup yields CDR1 GTSNPN and CDR2 SVGIG (reference sequence). V lost 2 bases, J lost 2 bases, and 6 bases stayed unmatched. The CDR3 sequence is 15 residues long. The CDR3 DNA is TGTGCCTGGAGTAAAGGGCTAGCGGGGCAAGAGACCCAGTACTTC. The encoded protein is CAWSKGLAGQETQYF. The full variable domain, with the rest looked up from reference TRBV30 and TRBJ2-5, is SQTIHQWPATLVQPVGSPLSLECTVEGTSNPNLYWYRQAAGRGLQLLFYSVGIGQISSEVPQNLSASRPQDRQFILSSKKLLLSDSGFYLCAWSKGLAGQETQYFGPGTRLLVL.

A few counts support this clone. The CDR3 region is CASSPSRLWETQYF. The CDR3 DNA sequence: TGTGCCAGCAGTCCCTCTCGACTTTGGGAGACCCAGTACTTC. The rearrangement joins TRBV6-2 or TRBV6-3 to TRBJ2-5; no definite D call. This CDR3 is built from 14 residues. Germline loops: CDR1 MNHEY, CDR2 SVGEGT. V lost 5 bases to trimming and J lost 5 bases, with 15 bases between them.